This record concerns one T cell receptor beta chain sequence. Its matching antigen is unknown. This specimen comes from a study of T cell responses to AZD1222 COVID-19 vaccine. Sequencing was performed with immunoSEQ multiplex PCR; in TCRdb, only in-frame clones are kept and a portion is missing. Of 100,000 to 150,000 clones in the sample, approximately 89% were seen once. CDR1 is GTSNPN and CDR2 is SVGIG in the germline V gene (reference sequence). Between the trimmed V and J ends, which lost 0 bases and 9 bases, there was a span of 9 bases. The CDR3 loop spans 12 amino acids. Whole-study findings and limits: Spike as a whole was targeted by vaccine-associated CD4 TCRs, dominant at 160-218 and 743-854. Sampling captured repertoires only after the peak T cell response. Spike-specific TCR breadth and depth were elevated following two AZD1222 doses. Donors, mostly white British, included more females; clonal diversity was possibly underestimated.

This material consisted of peripheral blood, taken 28 days after the second AZD1222 dose. The gene calls are TRBV30 and TRBJ1-5, with D hard to call. This TCR was sampled from an adult who received the AZD1222 COVID-19 vaccine. CDR3 residues: CAWSVKDGPQHF. CDR3 sequence (DNA): TGTGCCTGGAGTGTAAAGGACGGGCCCCAGCATTTT.